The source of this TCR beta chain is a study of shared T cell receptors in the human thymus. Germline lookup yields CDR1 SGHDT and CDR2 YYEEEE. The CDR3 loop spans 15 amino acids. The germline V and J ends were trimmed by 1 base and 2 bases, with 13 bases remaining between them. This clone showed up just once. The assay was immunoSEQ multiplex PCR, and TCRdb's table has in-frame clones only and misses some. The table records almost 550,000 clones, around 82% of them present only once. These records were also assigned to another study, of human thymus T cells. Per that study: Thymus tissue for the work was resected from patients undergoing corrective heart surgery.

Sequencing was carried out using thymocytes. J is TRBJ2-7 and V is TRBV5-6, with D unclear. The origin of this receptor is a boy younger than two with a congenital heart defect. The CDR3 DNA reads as TGTGCCAGCAGCTTGAGGCAGGCACGCACCTACGAGCAGTACTTC. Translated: CASSLRQARTYEQYF.